These 18 T cell receptor beta chains originate from one sample sequenced in a study of vaccination effects on CD4 cells after COVID-19. Repertoires were generated with immunoSEQ multiplex PCR, while TCRdb's copy carries only in-frame clones and drops some. The table shows under 40,000 clones, with roughly 82% occurring only once. Following 10 days of culture, CD4+ T cells were isolated. These receptors' targets are unknown. Specimen: CD4+ T cells from PBMCs cultured without peptide, collected before COVID-19 vaccination. The receptors here all came from a human donor who received a COVID-19 vaccine.

The chain combines TRBV11-2 with TRBJ1-2, with D perhaps matching TRBD1 (5 bases). Per the germline V gene, CDR1 is SGHAT and CDR2 is FQNNGV. With 4 bases removed from V and 2 bases from J, the gap between germline ends came to 8 bases. The CDR3 extends over 13 amino acids. The CDR3 sequence is CASSSGHNYGYTF. CDR3 in DNA: TGTGCCAGCAGCTCAGGACACAACTATGGCTACACCTTC.

J is TRBJ1-6 and V is TRBV20-1, with TRBD1 matching 7 bases. Germline-derived CDR1 and CDR2 are DFQATT and SNEGSKA (reference sequence). The CDR3 sequence is 15 residues long. V gave up 3 bases and J gave up 4 bases; unmatched junction bases: 6. The CDR3 nucleotides read TGCAGTGCTAGTGGACAGGCCTCATATAATTCACCCCTCCACTTT. This codes for CSASGQASYNSPLHF.

V and J are TRBV6-2 or TRBV6-3 and TRBJ2-5; the D call may be TRBD1 or TRBD2 (5 bases each). Trimming took off 0 bases at V and 5 bases at J, with 13 bases between the two ends. This CDR3 is 15 amino acids long. CDR1 is MNHEY and CDR2 is SVGEGT in the germline V gene. CDR3 DNA: TGTGCCAGCAGTTACTCGACGACGGGGCGTGAGACCCAGTACTTC. It translates to CASSYSTTGRETQYF.

The chain is built from TRBV30 and TRBJ1-5, with D possibly being TRBD1 (6 bases). The V end lost 4 bases, the J end lost 1 base, and 11 bases lay between the germline ends. The CDR3 is 14 amino acids. Germline V gene lookup returns CDR1 GTSNPN and CDR2 SVGIG (reference sequence). The CDR3 spells CAWKKGGSNQPQHF. In nucleotides, the CDR3 is TGTGCCTGGAAGAAAGGGGGGAGCAATCAGCCCCAGCATTTT.

J is TRBJ1-4 and V is TRBV7-8, with TRBD1 matching 7 bases. Germline V gene data show CDR1 as SGHVS and CDR2 as FQNEAQ. The trim removed 5 bases at V and 5 bases at J, leaving 11 bases unmatched. This CDR3 has 16 residues. The CDR3 region is CASSQAQGRLNEKLFF. The DNA for the CDR3 is TGTGCCAGCAGCCAAGCACAGGGGCGCCTCAATGAAAAACTGTTTTTT. Together with reference TRBV7-8 and TRBJ1-4, the CDR3 gives the full variable domain: GAGVSQSPRYKVAKRGQDVALRCDPISGHVSLFWYQQALGQGPEFLTYFQNEAQLDKSGLPSDRFFAERPEGSVSTLKIQRTQQEDSAVYLCASSQAQGRLNEKLFFGSGTQLSVL.

The rearrangement joins TRBV4-1 to TRBJ1-4, with D perhaps TRBD1 (5 bases). The CDR3 totals 13 residues. Germline lookup yields CDR1 MGHRA and CDR2 YSYEKL. V lost 2 bases and J lost 7, with 8 bases in between. The CDR3 region is CASSQNRIEKLFF. The CDR3 DNA reads as TGCGCCAGCAGCCAAAACAGGATTGAAAAACTGTTTTTT.

V gene TRBV7-8 combines with J gene TRBJ2-1; TRBD1 agrees at 9 bases. Germline V gives CDR1 SGHVS, CDR2 FQNEAQ. CDR3 size: 17 residues. V lost 5 bases, J lost 4 bases, and 12 bases stayed unmatched. Here the CDR3 reads CASSHGMGTGFYNEQFF. CDR3 coding DNA: TGTGCCAGCAGCCACGGCATGGGGACAGGGTTTTACAATGAGCAGTTCTTC.

The rearrangement links TRBV4-1 to TRBJ2-2; D is tentatively TRBD1 or TRBD2 (5 bases each). Germline assignment: CDR1 MGHRA and CDR2 YSYEKL. Trimming removed 0 bases from V and 4 bases from J, with 9 bases in between. The CDR3 is 15 amino acids. CDR3 bases: TGCGCCAGCAGCCAAGAGGGACGAAGCACCGGGGAGCTGTTTTTT. Its translation is CASSQEGRSTGELFF.

This chain links TRBV30 with TRBJ1-4; 7 bases match TRBD1. CDR1 is GTSNPN, CDR2 SVGIG, per germline (reference sequence). Trimming cost V 7 bases and J 7 bases; bases outside gene matches: 9. This CDR3 is 13 amino acids long. The CDR3 spells CASRDRSLEKLFF. The CDR3, as DNA: TGTGCCTCTCGGGACAGAAGTCTTGAAAAACTGTTTTTT.

This CDR3 is CASSYGDRAGKLFF. In DNA, the CDR3 is TGCGCCAGCAGCTACGGGGACAGGGCAGGCAAACTGTTTTTT. The rearrangement links TRBV5-1 to TRBJ1-4; 9 nucleotides match TRBD1. J gave up 11 bases and V 3 bases, and 8 bases lay outside the gene matches. The CDR3 runs 14 residues. Per the germline V gene, CDR1 is SGHRS and CDR2 is YFSETQ.

The chain carries TRBV6-2 or TRBV6-3 and TRBJ1-2, with a weak D call TRBD1 (5 bases). The CDR3 consists of 13 residues. The germline V gene has CDR1 MNHEY and CDR2 SVGEGT. V lost 5 bases and J 4 bases, leaving 11 bases between the germline ends. The CDR3 DNA reads TGTGCCAGCAGTCCGGGACTCGTCTATGGCTACACCTTC. Protein sequence: CASSPGLVYGYTF.

The rearrangement joins TRBV7-9 to TRBJ2-3, with a tentative D call TRBD1 (5 bases). The length of the CDR3 is 13 residues. V lost 6 bases, J lost 3 bases, and 10 bases lay in between. CDR1 is SEHNR and CDR2 is FQNEAQ in the germline V gene (reference sequence). This CDR3 is CASSSRVTDTQYF. The CDR3 DNA is TGTGCCAGCAGTTCCAGGGTTACAGATACGCAGTATTTT.

This clone has a handful of counts. The chain is built from TRBV25-1 and TRBJ2-3, with a tentative D call TRBD1 (5 bases). CDR3 length equals 16 residues. Trimming stripped 2 bases from V and 1 base from J, with 13 bases between. Per germline, CDR1 MGHDK and CDR2 SYGVNS. This chain's CDR3 is CASSEIQGRGTDTQYF. The CDR3 DNA reads TGTGCCAGCAGTGAAATCCAGGGCCGGGGCACAGATACGCAGTATTTT. Filled out from reference TRBV25-1 and TRBJ2-3, the complete variable domain reads EADIYQTPRYLVIGTGKKITLECSQTMGHDKMYWYQQDPGMELHLIHYSYGVNSTEKGDLSSESTVSRIRTEHFPLTLESARPSHTSQYLCASSEIQGRGTDTQYFGPGTRLTVL.

The chain joins TRBV28 to TRBJ1-1; D remains unclear. Germline loops: CDR1 MDHEN, CDR2 SYDVKM. The CDR3 is made up of 11 amino acids. V lost 7 bases to trimming and J lost 3 bases, with 6 bases between them. Here the CDR3 reads CASKEDTEAFF. CDR3 coding DNA: TGTGCCAGCAAGGAGGACACTGAAGCTTTCTTT.

The rearrangement links TRBV7-9 to TRBJ2-3; unclear D gene. CDR1 is SEHNR, CDR2 FQNEAQ, per germline (reference sequence). Trimming removed 5 bases at V and 0 bases at J, with 6 bases between. This CDR3 is built from 13 residues. CDR3: CASSESSTDTQYF. The CDR3 nucleotides are TGTGCCAGCAGCGAGAGTAGCACAGATACGCAGTATTTT.

This clone has a handful of counts. The CDR3 reads CASSPGGTGREQYV. In DNA, the CDR3 is TGTGCCAGCTCACCAGGTGGGACAGGGCGCGAGCAGTACGTC. The chain is built from TRBV18 and TRBJ2-7; 9 positions agree with TRBD1. Germline trimming cut 2 bases from V and 6 bases from J; bases unmatched to any gene: 5. This CDR3 region has 14 residues. Germline-derived CDR1 and CDR2 are KGHSH and LQKENI.

V usage is TRBV5-1 and J usage is TRBJ2-1; D might be TRBD2 (6 bases). Germline values: CDR1 SGHRS, CDR2 YFSETQ. The CDR3 has 19 residues. V dropped 4 bases and J dropped 1 base, with 24 bases sitting between them. The CDR3 nucleotides are TGCGCCAGCAGCCCTGAACCGGGACTCTTCGCGTCTTCCTACAATGAGCAGTTCTTC. It yields the protein CASSPEPGLFASSYNEQFF.

The chain carries TRBV6-5 and TRBJ1-1; D ambiguous. The CDR3 totals 15 residues. V was shortened by 4 bases and J by 1 base, with 13 bases between the two germline ends. The germline V gene encodes CDR1 MNHEY and CDR2 SVGAGI. CDR3 DNA: TGTGCCAGCAGTTCCCAGGAGGTCGGGAACACTGAAGCTTTCTTT. Protein product: CASSSQEVGNTEAFF.